The source of this T cell receptor beta chain is a study of blood T cell repertoires in COVID-19. CDR3 size: 13 residues. Germline CDR1 ENHRY, CDR2 SYGVKD. V was pared by 0 bases and J by 12 bases, with 12 bases between. Seattle's enrolled individuals joined amid active infection and were then monitored longitudinally. As originally analysed: By means of reference gene primer amplification, nucleated cell counts were estimated. The protocol was immunoSEQ multiplex PCR, while the TCRdb copy is restricted to in-frame clones and leaves out a portion. D and trimming were read from the DNA, whereas the V and J calls and clone size are those reported in that table. The top ten clones hold approximately 7.3% of a sample with more than 300,000 clones, about nine tenths of them seen once.

The chain combines TRBV10-3 with TRBJ1-5; D uncertain. The sample taken for sequencing was peripheral blood. This clonotype was obtained from a woman in her 70s with COVID-19, enrolled during active disease. The CDR3 loop reads CAISESRVRLQHF. CDR3 coding DNA: TGTGCCATCAGTGAGTCGAGGGTTCGGCTCCAGCATTTT.